The 25 T cell receptor beta chains given below trace back to one sample, sequenced in a study of response to subunit inactivated influenza vaccine. TCRdb analysed the RT-PCR reads with MiXCR anew, one entry per CDR3 protein. The table includes about 650,000 distinct CDR3 sequences, approximately 14% detected once. The sample consisted of PBMCs from blood, taken around 14 days before vaccination. The receptors were gathered from a man in his fifties or sixties who received an inactivated influenza vaccine.

This clonotype was seen only a few times. The rearrangement joins TRBV12-3 or TRBV12-4 to TRBJ2-1, with D tentatively TRBD1 or TRBD2 (5 bases each). The CDR3 runs 14 residues. V was shortened by 10 bases and J by 6 bases, with 19 bases between the two germline ends. The DNA of the CDR3 is TGTGCCACCCGAGGGGCAGGGTCGAGCAATGAGCAGTTCTTC. It translates to CATRGAGSSNEQFF.

The rearrangement links TRBV7-6 to TRBJ2-5; 11 nucleotides agree with TRBD1. The CDR3 contains 15 residues. Germline-derived CDR1 and CDR2 are SGHVS and FNYEAQ. V shed 3 bases, J shed 4 bases, and the junction held 4 bases outside the gene matches. The CDR3 region has the DNA TGTGCCAGCAGCTTCTGGACAGGGGGCATAGAGACCCAGTACTTC. It encodes CASSFWTGGIETQYF. Drawing the rest from reference TRBV7-6 and TRBJ2-5, the complete variable domain is GAGVSQSPRYKVTKRGQDVALRCDPISGHVSLYWYRQALGQGPEFLTYFNYEAQQDKSGLPNDRFSAERPEGSISTLTIQRTEQRDSAMYRCASSFWTGGIETQYFGPGTRLLVL.

This clonotype was found a few times. The chain employs TRBV27 and TRBJ2-7, with D hard to call. This CDR3 contains 16 residues. V was clipped by 1 base and J by 0 bases, with 13 bases between them. Germline assignment: CDR1 MNHEY and CDR2 SMNVEV (reference sequence). CDR3 loop: CASSLLYSMSSYEQYF. The CDR3 DNA reads TGTGCCAGCAGTTTATTGTACAGTATGAGCTCCTACGAGCAGTACTTC.

J is TRBJ2-7 and V is TRBV6-1; a weak D match, TRBD2 (5 bases). Germline V gene sequence: CDR1 MNHNS, CDR2 SASEGT. The CDR3 totals 16 residues. V shed 5 bases and J shed 0 bases, with 17 bases lying between them. CDR3 loop: CASSQLPSGSSYEQYF. The CDR3 nucleotides are TGTGCCAGCAGTCAACTACCTTCTGGGAGCTCCTACGAGCAGTACTTC.

The V and J genes are TRBV7-2 and TRBJ2-3; D is ambiguous. The CDR3 sequence is 11 residues long. CDR1 SGHTA and CDR2 FQGNSA come from the germline V gene. The ends were cut back, 4 bases at V and 11 bases at J, with 10 bases in the middle. CDR3 coding DNA: TGTGCCAGCAGCTCCCCAAGCGTGCAGTATTTT. Its protein is CASSSPSVQYF.

The chain couples TRBV3-1 to TRBJ2-7; 7 positions match TRBD1. The CDR3 is 15 amino acids. The germline V gene encodes CDR1 LGHDT and CDR2 YNNKEL (reference sequence). With V trimmed by 7 bases and J by 7 bases, 16 bases remained unmatched. CDR3 region: CASTPDRRTLGEQYF. The CDR3 nucleotides are TGTGCCAGCACCCCGGACAGGAGGACTCTCGGGGAGCAGTACTTC.

The rearrangement links TRBV20-1 to TRBJ2-6; 10 bases map to TRBD2. The CDR3 is 18 amino acids. The V and J ends lost 3 bases and 1 base, in that order; junction bases with no gene match: 9. From germline, CDR1 is DFQATT and CDR2 SNEGSKA (reference sequence). The CDR3 sequence is CSARPSGSATSGANVLTF. The DNA of the CDR3 is TGCAGTGCTAGGCCTAGCGGGAGCGCGACTTCTGGGGCCAACGTCCTGACTTTC.

This clonotype was detected ten times or more. CDR3 bases: TGTGCCAGCAGCCAAGGGCAGGGTGCAACTAATGAAAAACTGTTTTTT. This codes for CASSQGQGATNEKLFF. This chain links TRBV4-2 with TRBJ1-4, with D possibly TRBD1 on 5 matching bases. The germline V gene has CDR1 LGHNA and CDR2 YNFKEQ. The CDR3 length is 16 residues. The V end was cut by 1 base, the J end by 0 bases, with 9 bases between.

The chain has TRBV10-3 and TRBJ2-2; 8 nucleotides agree with TRBD1. This CDR3 spans 14 amino acids. V lost 10 bases, J lost 0 bases, and 4 bases stayed unmatched. Germline CDR1 is ENHRY and CDR2 is SYGVKD. The CDR3 DNA reads TGTGCCACTCGGACAGGGACGAACACCGGGGAGCTGTTTTTT. Protein product: CATRTGTNTGELFF.

This clonotype was recorded a few times. This sequence joins TRBV7-3 and TRBJ1-1; 10 bases align to TRBD1. With V trimmed by 5 bases and J by 4 bases, 13 bases remained unmatched. The CDR3 loop spans 17 amino acids. Germline lookup yields CDR1 SGHTA and CDR2 FQGTGA. The CDR3 nucleotides are TGTGCCAGCAGCCCCTACTTCCGGGACAGGGGCGGCACTGAAGCTTTCTTT. This sequence encodes CASSPYFRDRGGTEAFF.

This clonotype was observed a few times. The chain uses TRBV6-5 and TRBJ2-7; possibly TRBD2 for D (5 bases). The V gene's germline CDR1 is MNHEY and CDR2 SVGAGI. The CDR3 length is 12 residues. V was cut by 6 bases and J by 6 bases, with 12 bases left in between. CDR3 residues: CASRDWAGEQYF. CDR3 nucleotides: TGTGCCAGCAGGGACTGGGCGGGCGAGCAGTACTTC.

This clonotype occurred a few times. The chain links TRBV10-3 to TRBJ2-3, with D uncertain. This CDR3 has 14 residues. V was shortened by 6 bases and J by 0 bases, with 10 bases between the two germline ends. Per the germline V gene, CDR1 is ENHRY and CDR2 is SYGVKD. The CDR3 nucleotides read TGTGCCATCAGAAATCCGACAAGCACAGATACGCAGTATTTT. Translated: CAIRNPTSTDTQYF.

The rearrangement joins TRBV15 to TRBJ2-7; D uncertain. CDR3 length: 12 residues. Trimming took off 4 bases at V and 4 bases at J, with 8 bases between the two ends. CDR1 is LNHNV, CDR2 YYDKDF, per germline (reference sequence). CDR3 residues: CATSTDRYEQYF. The CDR3 region has the DNA TGTGCCACCAGCACGGACCGGTACGAGCAGTACTTC. Together with reference TRBV15 and TRBJ2-7, the CDR3 gives the full variable domain: DAMVIQNPRYQVTQFGKPVTLSCSQTLNHNVMYWYQQKSSQAPKLLFHYYDKDFNNEADTPDNFQSRRPNTSFCFLDIRSPGLGDTAMYLCATSTDRYEQYFGPGTRLTVT.

The chain employs TRBV29-1 and TRBJ1-2; a weak D match, TRBD1 (6 bases). This CDR3 has 12 amino acids. The germline V gene has CDR1 SQVTM and CDR2 ANQGSEA. The CDR3 bases are TGCAGTGCTTTGGGGGGCAACTATGGCTACACCTTC. Its translation: CSALGGNYGYTF.

This clonotype has more than one count but fewer than ten. The chain couples TRBV5-1 to TRBJ2-3; weak D call: TRBD2 (7 bases). The CDR3 extends over 16 amino acids. Germline V lookup: CDR1 SGHRS, CDR2 YFSETQ. Trimming stripped 0 bases from V and 4 bases from J, with 15 bases between. CDR3 region: CASSLVRGRFADTQYF. Written as DNA, the CDR3 is TGCGCCAGCAGCTTGGTGCGGGGGCGCTTTGCAGATACGCAGTATTTT.

The sample holds a few counts of this clonotype. The rearrangement links TRBV3-1 to TRBJ2-3, with D possibly being TRBD1 or TRBD2 (5 bases each). The germline CDR1 and CDR2 sequences are LGHDT and YNNKEL (reference sequence). The CDR3 runs to 15 residues. V lost 6 bases to trimming and J lost 0 bases, with 13 bases between them. This CDR3 is CASSKGPSSTDTQYF. CDR3 nucleotide sequence: TGTGCCAGCAGTAAGGGACCCTCTAGCACAGATACGCAGTATTTT.

In this sample, this clonotype turned up many times. At one end the junction does not follow the germline gene, possibly because of a read error. The chain recombines TRBV5-1 with TRBJ2-5; 10 bases match TRBD1. CDR3 length equals 14 residues. From germline, CDR1 is SGHRS and CDR2 YFSETQ. The CDR3 is CASSLTGGAETQYF. CDR3 coding DNA: TGTGCCAGCAGCTTGACAGGGGGCGCAGAGACCCAGTACTTC.

This clonotype was seen only a few times. This chain uses TRBV20-1 with TRBJ2-1; 8 bases are shared with TRBD2. The ends lost 2 bases at V and 1 base at J; junction bases unmatched: 7. This CDR3 has 16 amino acids. Germline V gene sequence: CDR1 DFQATT, CDR2 SNEGSKA (reference sequence). Here the CDR3 DNA reads TGCAGTGCTAGACCCGCGAGCGGGAGTTCCTACAATGAGCAGTTCTTC. Protein sequence: CSARPASGSSYNEQFF.

The rearrangement links TRBV7-9 to TRBJ2-7; TRBD2 is a possible D gene (6 bases). The CDR3 spans 15 residues. The V and J ends lost 5 bases and 3 bases respectively, with 17 bases between them. Germline V gene lookup returns CDR1 SEHNR and CDR2 FQNEAQ (reference sequence). The CDR3 coding sequence is TGTGCCAGCAGCCCACTTACGGGGGTCAACTACGAGCAGTACTTC. It specifies CASSPLTGVNYEQYF.

Only a few counts were recorded for this clonotype. The chain combines TRBV3-1 with TRBJ2-1; D perhaps matches TRBD1 (6 bases). With 6 bases removed from V and 6 bases from J, the gap between germline ends came to 18 bases. CDR1 LGHDT and CDR2 YNNKEL come from the germline V gene (reference sequence). The CDR3 is made up of 15 amino acids. The CDR3 loop reads CASSSYGGRGNEQFF. The CDR3 nucleotides read TGTGCCAGCAGTAGCTATGGGGGCCGGGGCAATGAGCAGTTCTTC.

V and J are TRBV6-1 and TRBJ2-1; a possible D gene is TRBD2 (6 bases). The CDR3 runs to 16 residues. Looked up from germline, CDR1 is MNHNS and CDR2 is SASEGT. V was clipped by 2 bases and J by 8 bases, with 19 bases between them. The CDR3 here is CASSERWSSGGDEQFF. CDR3 nucleotide sequence: TGTGCCAGCAGTGAACGTTGGAGCTCCGGGGGTGATGAGCAGTTCTTC.

This clonotype was picked up a small number of times. The chain is built from TRBV4-1 and TRBJ2-7; D ambiguous. From germline, CDR1 is MGHRA and CDR2 YSYEKL. Trimming pared 0 bases from V and 4 bases from J, leaving 16 bases between. The CDR3 has 16 amino acids. CDR3 in amino acids: CASSQDNIGSRYEQYF. In nucleotides, the CDR3 is TGCGCCAGCAGCCAAGATAATATAGGCAGCAGATACGAGCAGTACTTC.

This clonotype was counted ten times or more. The chain recombines TRBV25-1 with TRBJ2-7; possible D gene TRBD2, 6 bases. Germline-derived CDR1 and CDR2 are MGHDK and SYGVNS. This CDR3 has 15 amino acids. With 0 bases removed from V and 2 bases from J, the gap between germline ends came to 11 bases. CDR3 nucleotides: TGTGCCAGCAGTGAATATCTACGCGGGACCTACGAGCAGTACTTC. It is translated as CASSEYLRGTYEQYF.

This clonotype was observed a handful of times. The V gene is TRBV4-3, the J gene TRBJ2-3, with D possibly matching TRBD2 (5 bases). The CDR3 runs to 13 residues. CDR1 LGHNA and CDR2 YSLEER come from the germline V gene. V was clipped by 1 base and J by 4 bases, with 6 bases between them. CDR3 bases: TGCGCCAGCAGCCAAGTGGACTCAGATACGCAGTATTTT. It is translated as CASSQVDSDTQYF.

This clonotype was detected only a few times. This chain connects TRBV5-1 to TRBJ1-1; 8 bases are a match to TRBD1. Germline lookup yields CDR1 SGHRS and CDR2 YFSETQ. The V gene end was trimmed by 0 bases and the J gene end by 1 base; junction bases not matched to a gene: 2. This CDR3 is 15 amino acids long. The DNA of the CDR3 is TGCGCCAGCAGCTTGGGACAGGGGCCGAACACTGAAGCTTTCTTT. Translation gives CASSLGQGPNTEAFF.